This TCR beta chain was captured by sequencing in a study of CD8+CD57+ T cells in acquired aplastic anemia (dated by TCRdb to 2016 to 2018). For the wider study: A mean of about 3 ug of DNA, ranging from roughly 0.17 to 30 ug, was extracted from sorted CD4+ and CD8+ cells. CD8+CD57+ expansion was defined as frequency above the mean frequency observed in healthy subjects. On the study overall, not on this receptor specifically: Fewer than 35 CD8+ CDR3 sequences were found to be shared between patients and controls, but these sequences appeared to be highly expressed in patients and within the immunodominant clones of the patients. No significant difference in CD8+ Simpson's diversity was found between patients and healthy controls (P=0.060).

Genomic DNA was used as template for profiling of TCR beta VDJ combinations and CDR3 sequences. TCR repertoire sequencing was run on an Illumina HiSeq 2000. In the original analysis: TRBV/TRBJ rearrangement plots, CDR3 size and DJ length profiles, and Simpson's diversity index were used to assess repertoires. Whichever DNA sequence was most abundant in the deep sequencing data was defined as the immunodominant clone. CDR3 amino acid sequences were checked for sharing across subjects and were also compared against the VDJdb database and published repertoires. TCRdb trimmed public reads at Q25 via fastp, called clones via MiXCR and kept in-frame beta chains. Records with the same CDR3 protein are collapsed into one entry carrying the most frequent genes and DNA. TCRdb, not the original authors, processed these V and J calls. Counted in this sample were about 160,000 distinct CDR3 sequences; more than 40% of them appeared once. The ten largest clones capture under 40% of the sample.

Expansion of CD8+CD57+ cells had been shown by flow cytometry in the patients chosen for sequencing. All patients had severe acquired aplastic anemia diagnosed by International Study of Aplastic Anemia and Agranulocytosis and Camitta criteria. No patient had received any therapy when blood was sampled. The study deep-sequenced TCR repertoires of sorted CD4+ and CD8+ blood T cells from severe aplastic anemia patients and healthy subjects. Patients were enrolled under clinicaltrials.gov protocols 00001620, 01623167, 00001397, 00071045, 00081523 and 00961064 in the USA. Ficoll-Paque density gradient centrifugation was used to isolate peripheral blood mononuclear cells. Before DNA extraction, CD4+ and CD8+ T cells were sorted by FACS or by magnetic beads. Sequences LGHNA (CDR1) and YSLEER (CDR2) are obtained from the germline V gene. Cut back by 0 bases and 6 bases, the V and J ends lie 12 bases apart. The CDR3 holds 15 amino acids from the cysteine to the phenylalanine. The kept DNA is CDR3 alone, 45 bases in frame from the first base.

This clonotype was picked up a small number of times. The antigen it binds to is not known. Per-nucleotide qualities are absent, and no much larger clonotype sits a single base away. What was sequenced was sorted CD4+, CD8+, or CD8+CD57+ T cells (not recorded which) from PBMCs. The TCR was taken from a human donor with aplastic anemia. The rearrangement combines TRBV4-3 with TRBJ2-1; TRBD2 is a possible D gene, resting on 6 matching bases. The CDR3 loop reads CASSQDSGALNEQFF. At the DNA level, the sequence is TGCGCCAGCAGCCAAGATTCGGGAGCGCTCAATGAGCAGTTCTTC.